This entry lists 25 T cell receptor beta chains sequenced from one sample in a study of blood T cell repertoires in COVID-19. Method: immunoSEQ multiplex PCR; TCRdb's copy keeps in-frame clones and lacks some. The repertoire includes approximately 150,000 clones, 84% of them detected once, and approximately 3% sits in the top ten. Specimen: PBMCs or T cells enriched from blood (not recorded which). These receptors came from a woman between 45 and 65 years old with acute COVID-19.

With regard to this clone: The germline gene is not matched at one end of the junction; a read error may be the cause. The V and J genes are TRBV5-5 and TRBJ1-5, with D possibly TRBD1 on 6 matching bases. This CDR3 has 15 residues. The germline CDR1 and CDR2 sequences are SGHKS and YYEKEE (reference sequence). Here the CDR3 reads CASRLDSFSNQPQHF. The CDR3 region has the DNA TGTGCCAGCAGGTTGGACAGCTTTAGCAATCAGCCCCAGCATTTT.

The chain employs TRBV21-1 and TRBJ2-7; whether TRBD1, the table's D call, matches the DNA was not checked. TRBV21-1 is labeled a pseudogene. CDR3 length equals 15 residues. In DNA form, the CDR3 reads TGTGCCAGCAGGAAAGGAGGTAGACAGTCCTACGAGCAGTACTTC. Its translation: CASRKGGRQSYEQYF.

The sample holds one count of this clone. The chain joins TRBV28 to TRBJ1-6, with 8 bases identical to TRBD1. Germline CDR1 reads MDHEN; CDR2 reads SYDVKM. Unmatched junction bases numbered 5, after V lost 6 bases and J lost 7 bases. CDR3 size: 14 residues. CDR3 bases: TGTGCCAGCAGGACGGGACAGGTGAATTCACCCCTCCACTTT. It yields the protein CASRTGQVNSPLHF. Based on the CDR3 plus reference TRBV28 and TRBJ1-6, the full variable domain is DVKVTQSSRYLVKRTGEKVFLECVQDMDHENMFWYRQDPGLGLRLIYFSYDVKMKEKGDIPEGYSVSREKKERFSLILESASTNQTSMYLCASRTGQVNSPLHFGNGTRLTVT.

This clone is a singleton in its sample. This chain connects TRBV7-2 to TRBJ2-5, with 7 bases lining up with TRBD2. CDR3 size: 15 residues. Germline V gene lookup returns CDR1 SGHTA and CDR2 FQGNSA. The J segment lost 0 bases and the V segment lost 4 bases, leaving 5 bases of the junction unmatched. The DNA of the CDR3 is TGTGCCAGCAGCTCCTTAGCGGGTAACCAAGAGACCCAGTACTTC. It translates to CASSSLAGNQETQYF.

CDR3 DNA: TGTGCCAGCAGTTTACTTGGGACAGTGGCCTACGAGCAGTACTTC. Translated, it gives CASSLLGTVAYEQYF. The V call is TRBV27, the J call TRBJ2-7, with 7 bases matching TRBD1. Germline lookup yields CDR1 MNHEY and CDR2 SMNVEV (reference sequence). V lost 2 bases and J lost 2; bases outside the gene matches: 6. The CDR3 has 15 amino acids.

The chain recombines TRBV6-5 with TRBJ1-4, with D tentatively TRBD1 (6 bases). Germline CDR1 and CDR2: MNHEY and SVGAGI. This CDR3 spans 15 amino acids. V was trimmed by 6 bases and J by 4 bases, leaving 15 bases between them. The chain's CDR3 is CASSYYPGDNEKLFF. CDR3 nucleotide sequence: TGTGCCAGCAGCTATTACCCAGGGGATAATGAAAAACTGTTTTTT.

This clone was counted a single time. The chain employs TRBV5-1 and TRBJ2-1; D perhaps matches TRBD1 (5 bases). Germline values: CDR1 SGHRS, CDR2 YFSETQ. CDR3 length: 15 amino acids. V was shortened by 4 bases and J by 0 bases, with 11 bases between the two germline ends. This CDR3 reads CASSPWGGSYNEQFF. Written as DNA, the CDR3 is TGCGCCAGCAGCCCTTGGGGCGGCTCCTACAATGAGCAGTTCTTC.

The chain has TRBV18 and TRBJ2-1; 7 nucleotides match TRBD1. V lost 3 bases, J lost 10 bases, and 21 bases stayed unmatched. The CDR3 extends over 18 amino acids. Germline V gives CDR1 KGHSH, CDR2 LQKENI. The chain's CDR3 is CASSPEIQGPTTQTEQFF. CDR3 DNA sequence: TGTGCCAGCTCACCGGAGATACAGGGGCCCACCACACAGACAGAGCAGTTCTTC.

The genes are TRBV18 and TRBJ2-6; D is perhaps TRBD1 (5 bases). In germline, CDR1 is KGHSH, CDR2 LQKENI. CDR3 length: 17 amino acids. Trimming cost V 0 bases and J 2 bases, with 11 bases left between them. This chain's CDR3 is CASSPPGLDPGANVLTF. The CDR3 region has the DNA TGTGCCAGCTCACCACCGGGGCTCGACCCTGGGGCCAACGTCCTGACTTTC.

This chain links TRBV5-1 with TRBJ2-5, with 16 bases matching TRBD2. J was trimmed by 5 bases and V by 4 bases; bases with no gene match: 5. From germline, CDR1 is SGHRS and CDR2 YFSETQ. The CDR3 loop spans 16 amino acids. CDR3 DNA sequence: TGCGCCAGCAGCCCTGGGACTAGCGGGAGGGTTGAGACCCAGTACTTC. Translating gives CASSPGTSGRVETQYF. Supplemented by reference TRBV5-1 and TRBJ2-5, the full variable domain reads KAGVTQTPRYLIKTRGQQVTLSCSPISGHRSVSWYQQTPGQGLQFLFEYFSETQRNKGNFPGRFSGRQFSNSRSEMNVSTLELGDSALYLCASSPGTSGRVETQYFGPGTRLLVL.

A few counts support this clone. This sequence joins TRBV6-4 and TRBJ2-1; 11 bases are shared with TRBD1. The CDR3 has 15 residues. From germline, CDR1 is MRHNA and CDR2 SNTAGT. V gave up 6 bases and J gave up 3 bases; unmatched junction bases: 4. CDR3: CASSNGTGGYNEQFF. The CDR3 DNA is TGTGCCAGCAGCAACGGGACAGGGGGCTACAATGAGCAGTTCTTC.

The rearrangement uses TRBV7-9 and TRBJ1-1, with 7 bases matching TRBD1. The ends lost 5 bases at V and 5 bases at J; junction bases unmatched: 11. Per the germline V gene, CDR1 is SEHNR and CDR2 is FQNEAQ (reference sequence). The CDR3 extends over 15 amino acids. In DNA form, the CDR3 reads TGTGCCAGCAGCCCTTTACGGGACAGTAAAACTGAAGCTTTCTTT. It codes for CASSPLRDSKTEAFF.

The rearrangement links TRBV4-2 to TRBJ1-2, with D possibly matching TRBD1 (6 bases). Germline V gene data show CDR1 as LGHNA and CDR2 as YNFKEQ. The CDR3 contains 14 residues. Deletions cut 0 bases from V and 4 bases from J, with 9 bases between. As DNA, the CDR3 is TGTGCCAGCAGCCAAGACGCGGGGGCCTATGGCTACACCTTC. It encodes CASSQDAGAYGYTF.

The chain carries TRBV21-1 and TRBJ1-1; TRBD1 is the table's D call and was not checked against the DNA. TRBV21-1 is a listed pseudogene. CDR3 length: 18 amino acids. The DNA for the CDR3 is TGTGCCAGCAGCAAATTCTGGATAAGAGTTGGGGGCTTCACTGAAGCTTTCTTT. Its translation is CASSKFWIRVGGFTEAFF.

This chain joins TRBV6-1 and TRBJ2-1, with D perhaps TRBD2 (7 bases). The germline gives CDR1 MNHNS, CDR2 SASEGT. The CDR3 totals 16 residues. V shed 0 bases and J shed 4 bases, with 13 bases lying between them. The DNA for the CDR3 is TGTGCCAGCAGTGAAGCGTGGGGGGGGGCATACAATGAGCAGTTCTTC. This gives the protein CASSEAWGGAYNEQFF.

This chain connects TRBV7-2 to TRBJ2-5, with 9 bases aligning to TRBD2. This CDR3 is built from 15 residues. The trim removed 5 bases at V and 1 base at J, leaving 5 bases unmatched. Looked up from germline, CDR1 is SGHTA and CDR2 is FQGNSA. DNA for the CDR3: TGTGCCAGCAGCCCCGGGACTAGCAGCCAAGAGACCCAGTACTTC. Its translation is CASSPGTSSQETQYF.

J is TRBJ2-1 and V is TRBV6-6; 7 bases map to TRBD1. The germline CDR1 and CDR2 sequences are MNHNY and SVGAGI (reference sequence). This CDR3 comprises 15 residues. The V gene end was trimmed by 7 bases and the J gene end by 0 bases; junction bases not matched to a gene: 6. CDR3 residues: CASTNRDSSYNEQFF. The DNA of the CDR3 is TGTGCCAGCACCAACCGGGACAGCTCCTACAATGAGCAGTTCTTC.

The V and J genes are TRBV7-3 and TRBJ1-1; a weak D match, TRBD1 (5 bases). The CDR3 has 14 residues. The germline V gene encodes CDR1 SGHTA and CDR2 FQGTGA. Deletions cut 2 bases from V and 4 bases from J, with 11 bases between. CDR3 DNA: TGTGCCAGCAGCTTATCTAGGGGTAGCACTGAAGCTTTCTTT. Translating it yields CASSLSRGSTEAFF.

The chain combines TRBV11-2 with TRBJ2-7; 7 nucleotides agree with TRBD2. Germline assignment: CDR1 SGHAT and CDR2 FQNNGV. This CDR3 is built from 16 residues. The junction had 8 bases not matched to a gene; V was cut back by 1 base and J by 2 bases. The CDR3 protein is CASSLAGAGRAYEQYF. The DNA of the CDR3 is TGTGCCAGCAGCTTAGCGGGAGCGGGAAGAGCCTACGAGCAGTACTTC.

The chain employs TRBV5-6 and TRBJ2-5; 7 bases are shared with TRBD1. The V and J ends lost 2 bases and 4 bases, in that order; junction bases with no gene match: 5. The CDR3 contains 14 residues. CDR1 and CDR2 from the germline V gene are SGHDT and YYEEEE. The CDR3 nucleotides are TGTGCCAGCAGCTTTACGACAGGGCCAGAGACCCAGTACTTC. This translates into CASSFTTGPETQYF.

V and J are TRBV29-1 and TRBJ2-1, with D tentatively TRBD1 (5 bases). Trimming removed 4 bases at V and 0 bases at J, with 13 bases between. The CDR3 is 15 amino acids. Germline loops: CDR1 SQVTM, CDR2 ANQGSEA. This chain's CDR3 is CSVGQGIGSYNEQFF. In DNA, the CDR3 is TGCAGCGTTGGTCAGGGAATCGGCTCCTACAATGAGCAGTTCTTC.

The chain is built from TRBV5-6 and TRBJ1-1; possible D gene TRBD1, 5 bases. This CDR3 has 14 amino acids. Looked up from germline, CDR1 is SGHDT and CDR2 is YYEEEE. V was clipped by 0 bases and J by 4 bases, with 10 bases between them. This chain's CDR3 is CASSLGQFGTEAFF. Here the CDR3 DNA reads TGTGCCAGCAGCTTGGGACAGTTCGGCACTGAAGCTTTCTTT.

This clone was seen a handful of times. This chain links TRBV2 with TRBJ1-1; TRBD1 matches at 9 bases. V trimming: 6 bases; J trimming: 6 bases; junction bases outside the gene matches: 5. The CDR3 consists of 13 residues. Germline CDR1 reads SNHLY; CDR2 reads FYNNEI. The CDR3 DNA follows: TGTGCCAGCAGGGTGACAGGGGGGGCTGAAGCTTTCTTT. The encoded protein is CASRVTGGAEAFF.

The count of this clone is one. The chain recombines TRBV5-1 with TRBJ2-1; 8 nucleotides line up with TRBD2. CDR3 length: 15 amino acids. CDR1 is SGHRS and CDR2 is YFSETQ in the germline V gene. Trimming took 4 bases from V and 6 from J; bases not matched to a gene: 9. CDR3 sequence: CASSPLTGGPNEQFF. The CDR3 DNA reads TGCGCCAGCAGCCCCCTGACGGGAGGGCCCAATGAGCAGTTCTTC. Filled out from reference TRBV5-1 and TRBJ2-1, the complete variable domain reads KAGVTQTPRYLIKTRGQQVTLSCSPISGHRSVSWYQQTPGQGLQFLFEYFSETQRNKGNFPGRFSGRQFSNSRSEMNVSTLELGDSALYLCASSPLTGGPNEQFFGPGTRLTVL.

The V gene is TRBV27, the J gene TRBJ2-3; no clear D gene. Germline values: CDR1 MNHEY, CDR2 SMNVEV (reference sequence). The CDR3 runs to 13 residues. The V gene lost 2 bases and the J gene lost 1 base, with 4 bases spanning the gap. The CDR3, as DNA: TGTGCCAGCAGTTTAGCAGGCACAGATACGCAGTATTTT. Translated: CASSLAGTDTQYF.